The 17 T cell receptor beta chains given below trace back to one sample, sequenced in a study of CD8 T cells in ankylosing spondylitis. The study's findings and limits: It appeared that ankylosing spondylitis blood was characterized by a TCR beta motif of roughly 8 highly homologous variants.

Their specific antigens are unknown. MiXCR, run by TCRdb on the 5' RACE reads, gives a single entry per CDR3 protein. The table has some 450,000 distinct CDR3 sequences, over 15% seen once; the top ten hold approximately 1%. Sequencing input: blood, either unsorted or a sorted T cell fraction (not recorded which). These receptors originate from a male donor with ankylosing spondylitis.

This clonotype was seen more than once but under ten times. V and J are TRBV12-3 or TRBV12-4 and TRBJ2-1; tentatively, D is TRBD1 or TRBD2 (5 bases each). This CDR3 has 15 amino acids. The V end was cut by 6 bases, the J end by 5 bases, with 17 bases between. The CDR3 DNA sequence: TGTGCCAGCAGGAACACCGGGACCGGCAACAATGAGCAGTTCTTC. Protein product: CASRNTGTGNNEQFF.

The chain recombines TRBV11-2 with TRBJ2-1; TRBD2 agrees at 10 bases. This CDR3 region has 20 residues. Germline CDR1 is SGHAT and CDR2 is FQNNGV. The V and J ends lost 5 bases and 2 bases, in that order; junction bases with no gene match: 18. The CDR3 protein is CASSARLGASGSGTYNEQFF. The DNA for the CDR3 is TGTGCCAGCAGCGCCCGTTTAGGGGCTAGCGGGAGTGGGACCTACAATGAGCAGTTCTTC.

This clonotype was observed a few times. V usage is TRBV5-5 and J usage is TRBJ2-5; 9 bases match TRBD2. There are 17 residues in the CDR3. Germline V lookup: CDR1 SGHKS, CDR2 YYEKEE (reference sequence). The V and J ends lost 4 bases and 0 bases, in that order; junction bases with no gene match: 10. DNA of the CDR3: TGTGCCAGCAGCCCGGGTGGGACTAGCTGGTACCAAGAGACCCAGTACTTC. Translated: CASSPGGTSWYQETQYF.

In its sample, this clonotype was seen a few times. This chain links TRBV6-2 or TRBV6-3 with TRBJ2-5; TRBD2 matches at 7 bases. V gave up 8 bases and J gave up 3 bases; unmatched junction bases: 6. CDR3 length equals 13 residues. The germline gives CDR1 MNHEY, CDR2 SVGEGT. CDR3 sequence reads: CASVMAGEETQYF. Written as DNA, the CDR3 is TGTGCCAGCGTAATGGCGGGAGAAGAGACCCAGTACTTC.

This clonotype has ten or more counts. V usage is TRBV12-3 or TRBV12-4 and J usage is TRBJ2-1; 10 bases fit TRBD2. The CDR3 runs to 17 residues. Trimming cost V 3 bases and J 7 bases; bases outside gene matches: 12. The CDR3 loop is CASSFLRRAGGLNEQFF. The CDR3 bases are TGTGCCAGCAGTTTCCTCCGGCGAGCGGGAGGGCTAAATGAGCAGTTCTTC.

This clonotype was counted only a few times. The chain recombines TRBV20-1 with TRBJ2-2, with D unclear. V lost 3 bases and J lost 0, with 8 bases in between. CDR1 and CDR2 from the germline V gene are DFQATT and SNEGSKA (reference sequence). The CDR3 sequence is 14 residues long. In DNA, the CDR3 is TGCAGTGCTAGCTTGTTCGCGAACACCGGGGAGCTGTTTTTT. This gives the protein CSASLFANTGELFF.

This sequence joins TRBV20-1 and TRBJ2-3; maybe TRBD2 (5 bases). V lost 3 bases and J 7 bases, leaving 23 bases between the germline ends. CDR3 length: 16 amino acids. CDR1 is DFQATT and CDR2 is SNEGSKA in the germline V gene (reference sequence). Here the CDR3 reads CSASPPPLASQNTQYF. The CDR3 nucleotides are TGCAGTGCTAGCCCCCCACCCCTAGCTTCACAGAATACGCAGTATTTT.

This clonotype was seen a handful of times. V is TRBV12-3 or TRBV12-4 and J is TRBJ2-3; the match to TRBD2 covers 10 bases. The CDR3 spans 16 residues. V lost 6 bases and J lost 4; bases outside the gene matches: 10. The CDR3 protein is CASSSILAGSADTQYF. The CDR3 region has the DNA TGTGCCAGCAGCTCCATACTAGCGGGAAGCGCAGATACGCAGTATTTT.

J is TRBJ1-5 and V is TRBV6-2 or TRBV6-3; unclear D gene. The CDR3 sequence is 17 residues long. Trimming shortened V by 2 bases and J by 2 bases, and 16 bases separated the two germline ends. The germline CDR1 and CDR2 sequences are MNHEY and SVGEGT. The CDR3, as DNA: TGTGCCAGCAGTTACAGTCCGAGGGAGCGGGGCAATCAGCCCCAGCATTTT. Translating it yields CASSYSPRERGNQPQHF.

The rearrangement uses TRBV12-3 or TRBV12-4 and TRBJ2-1, with 14 bases matching TRBD2. V was pared by 8 bases and J by 7 bases, with 13 bases of the junction left unmatched. This CDR3 region has 17 residues. The CDR3 DNA sequence: TGTGCCAGCTGCCGCAGGACTAGCGGGAGGACCCTGAATGAGCAGTTCTTC. Translated, it gives CASCRRTSGRTLNEQFF.

V is TRBV29-1 and J is TRBJ2-1, with D uncertain. Germline CDR1 is SQVTM and CDR2 is ANQGSEA. V was shortened by 7 bases and J by 10 bases, with 11 bases between the two germline ends. The CDR3 loop spans 10 amino acids. The CDR3 here is CSAGQEEQFF. The CDR3 nucleotides are TGCAGCGCCGGGCAGGAAGAGCAGTTCTTC.

The chain uses TRBV6-1 and TRBJ1-6, with 11 bases matching TRBD1. The CDR3 spans 15 residues. The V segment lost 6 bases and the J segment 9 bases; nucleotides outside the gene matches: 7. Looked up from germline, CDR1 is MNHNS and CDR2 is SASEGT. The CDR3 here is CASRQDRGLGSPLHF. As DNA, the CDR3 is TGTGCCAGCAGGCAGGACAGGGGGCTCGGTTCACCCCTCCACTTT.

The CDR3 here is CATSRVGAEAFF. As DNA, the CDR3 is TGTGCCACCAGCAGAGTTGGGGCCGAAGCTTTCTTT. This chain joins TRBV15 and TRBJ1-1, with a possible D match to TRBD1 (5 bases). Trimming left V 1 base short and J 8 bases short, with 8 bases between. The CDR3 loop spans 12 amino acids. Germline lookup yields CDR1 LNHNV and CDR2 YYDKDF (reference sequence).

This chain uses TRBV11-2 with TRBJ2-3; 9 bases line up with TRBD2. Losses at the gene ends were 5 bases for V and 6 bases for J; bases not matched to a gene: 15. CDR3 size: 17 residues. CDR1 is SGHAT and CDR2 is FQNNGV in the germline V gene. The CDR3 nucleotides read TGTGCCAGCAGCCATGGCGGGCGGGGGGGTGGTTGGGATACGCAGTATTTT. Protein product: CASSHGGRGGGWDTQYF.

Worth noting for this clonotype: The junction does not match germline at one end; this may be a read error. CDR3 nucleotides: TGTGCCAGCAGTTCCCCATGGACTACAAGTTTT. Translation gives CASSSPWTTSF. This chain joins TRBV28 and TRBJ2-3; a possible D gene is TRBD2 (6 bases). Germline V lookup: CDR1 MDHEN, CDR2 SYDVKM. This CDR3 has 11 residues.

The rearrangement joins TRBV11-2 to TRBJ2-7; D is tentatively TRBD1 or TRBD2 (5 bases each). CDR3 length: 17 residues. Trimming removed 0 bases from V and 6 bases from J, with 21 bases in between. Germline CDR1 reads SGHAT; CDR2 reads FQNNGV. The CDR3 loop reads CASSLDFGGRAGSEQYF. The CDR3 DNA reads TGTGCCAGCAGCTTAGATTTCGGTGGCAGGGCGGGTTCCGAGCAGTACTTC.

V is TRBV2 and J is TRBJ2-1, with TRBD2 matching over 9 bases. The junction had 4 bases not matched to a gene; V was cut back by 2 bases and J by 2 bases. The germline V gene encodes CDR1 SNHLY and CDR2 FYNNEI. CDR3 size: 16 residues. The CDR3 nucleotides are TGTGCCAGCAGTGAAAGCGGGGGGCCCACCTACAATGAGCAGTTCTTC. Encoded protein: CASSESGGPTYNEQFF.